The 10 T cell receptor beta chains given below trace back to one sample, sequenced in a study of STAT3 mutations in large granular lymphocyte leukemia. Overall study findings and caveats: At least one immunodominant TCR beta clonotype appeared in every T-cell large granular lymphocyte leukemia patient.

Repertoires were generated with immunoSEQ multiplex PCR, while TCRdb's copy carries only in-frame clones and drops some. The table shows tens of thousands of clones, with roughly 90% occurring only once. No antigen has been assigned to these receptors. The source material was PBMCs. These receptors all stem from a human donor with T large granular lymphocyte leukemia. Some clones in this sample may be carry-over from other donors' samples.

This chain uses TRBV5-6 with TRBJ1-6; D not resolved. V was clipped by 1 base and J by 7 bases, with 12 bases between them. Germline CDR1 and CDR2: SGHDT and YYEEEE. The CDR3 sequence is 15 residues long. The CDR3 region is CASSLQPGPNSPLHF. In DNA form, the CDR3 reads TGTGCCAGCAGCTTGCAACCCGGGCCCAATTCACCCCTCCACTTT.

CDR3 sequence: CASSPTPGQPQHF. The CDR3 coding sequence is TGTGCCAGCTCACCCACGCCGGGGCAGCCCCAGCATTTT. V and J are TRBV18 and TRBJ1-5; D gene uncertain. V was trimmed by 3 bases and J by 7 bases, leaving 10 bases between them. This CDR3 is built from 13 residues. The germline V gene has CDR1 KGHSH and CDR2 LQKENI.

V usage is TRBV27 and J usage is TRBJ2-7, with 8 nucleotides matching TRBD2. V trimming: 5 bases; J trimming: 5 bases; junction bases outside the gene matches: 8. This CDR3 is 14 amino acids long. CDR1 MNHEY and CDR2 SMNVEV come from the germline V gene (reference sequence). CDR3 loop: CASSVGLGRNEQYF. CDR3 DNA sequence: TGTGCCAGCAGTGTGGGACTAGGAAGGAACGAGCAGTACTTC.

J is TRBJ1-2 and V is TRBV5-1, with 7 bases that match TRBD1. Germline V gene data show CDR1 as SGHRS and CDR2 as YFSETQ. The J segment lost 0 bases and the V segment lost 8 bases, leaving 7 bases of the junction unmatched. The CDR3 is 14 amino acids. CDR3 DNA: TGCGCCAGTGGATTGACAGGGACTAACTATGGCTACACCTTC. Encoded protein: CASGLTGTNYGYTF.

This clone has just one count. For the CDR3, the DNA is TGCGCCAGCACCACGATGGGACAGAGTAACGAAAAACTGTTTTTT. Translation: CASTTMGQSNEKLFF. The chain uses TRBV4-1 and TRBJ1-4; 7 positions match TRBD1. The CDR3 is 15 residues long. V shed 7 bases and J 8 bases; nucleotides not matched to a gene: 13. Looked up from germline, CDR1 is MGHRA and CDR2 is YSYEKL.

The gene calls are TRBV11-2 and TRBJ1-1; a weak D match, TRBD1 (5 bases). The CDR3 runs 14 residues. V was cut by 4 bases and J by 6 bases, with 15 bases left in between. The germline V gene encodes CDR1 SGHAT and CDR2 FQNNGV. The CDR3 reads CASSYAPGTPEAFF. The CDR3 nucleotides read TGTGCCAGCAGCTATGCCCCGGGGACGCCTGAAGCTTTCTTT.

The V and J genes are TRBV19 and TRBJ2-7; the D is unclear. Deletions cut 10 bases from V and 0 bases from J, with 16 bases between. This CDR3 is built from 14 residues. Germline-derived CDR1 and CDR2 are LNHDA and SQIVND (reference sequence). The CDR3 DNA is TGTGCCACCCGGACGTCGGCAGGCTCCTACGAGCAGTACTTC. It encodes CATRTSAGSYEQYF.

The gene calls are TRBV4-3 and TRBJ1-2, with D perhaps matching TRBD1 (6 bases). The CDR3 has 15 amino acids. Germline CDR1 is LGHNA and CDR2 is YSLEER. The ends were cut back, 1 base at V and 5 bases at J, with 14 bases in the middle. This CDR3 is CASSQGLGQDYGYTF. The CDR3 nucleotides are TGCGCCAGCAGCCAAGGACTGGGACAAGATTATGGCTACACCTTC.

This chain links TRBV13 with TRBJ2-2; D may correspond to TRBD1 or TRBD2 (5 bases each). Between the trimmed V and J ends, which lost 4 bases and 4 bases, there was a span of 16 bases. This CDR3 spans 16 amino acids. Germline V gene lookup returns CDR1 PRHDT and CDR2 FYEKMQ (reference sequence). The CDR3 reads CASSSRDPFRTGELFF. CDR3 in DNA: TGTGCCAGCAGCTCCCGGGACCCTTTTCGCACCGGGGAGCTGTTTTTT.

The chain joins TRBV6-6 to TRBJ2-2, with 7 positions matching TRBD2. The CDR3 runs 16 residues. After removal of 2 bases from V and 0 bases from J, the junction contained 3 bases not matched to a gene. Germline CDR1 reads MNHNY; CDR2 reads SVGAGI (reference sequence). CDR3 amino acids: CASSYRLAANTGELFF. The DNA for the CDR3 is TGTGCCAGCAGTTACCGGCTAGCGGCGAACACCGGGGAGCTGTTTTTT.